This is a list of T cell receptor beta chains from one sample in a study of T cell responses to AZD1222 COVID-19 vaccine. The repertoire was sequenced with immunoSEQ multiplex PCR; TCRdb's copy has only in-frame clones and lacks some. The table includes more than 80,000 clones, around 85% detected once. The specimen was peripheral blood, collected 28 days after the second AZD1222 dose. Every receptor here comes from an adult who received the AZD1222 COVID-19 vaccine. CDR3s include the opening cysteine and the closing phenylalanine or tryptophan. A D gene is named only where the DNA matches it firmly. Only part of the rows carry a size: once, few, many, or a class if the clone is expanded.

D gene: NA; V gene: TRBV5-1; J gene: TRBJ2-3; clone size: NA; CDR3 protein: CASSPGVGADTQYF; CDR3 DNA: TGCGCCAGCAGCCCCGGGGTAGGGGCAGATACGCAGTATTTT
D gene: NA; V gene: TRBV7-9; J gene: TRBJ1-5; clone size: NA; CDR3 protein: CASSAGSGNQPQHF; CDR3 DNA: TGTGCCAGCAGCGCGGGATCAGGGAATCAGCCCCAGCATTTT
D gene: TRBD2; V gene: TRBV7-3; J gene: TRBJ2-3; clone size: NA; CDR3 protein: CASSSRLAARTDTQYF; CDR3 DNA: TGTGCCAGCAGCTCCCGACTAGCGGCTCGGACAGATACGCAGTATTTT
D gene: TRBD1; V gene: TRBV29-1; J gene: TRBJ1-1; clone size: NA; CDR3 protein: CSVSTGGRTEAFF; CDR3 DNA: TGCAGCGTGTCGACAGGGGGAAGAACTGAAGCTTTCTTT
D gene: NA; V gene: TRBV11-3; J gene: TRBJ1-2; clone size: NA; CDR3 protein: CASSLDLRILLRYGYTF; CDR3 DNA: TGTGCCAGCAGCTTAGATTTAAGGATCTTACTACGCTATGGCTACACCTTC
D gene: TRBD1; V gene: TRBV9; J gene: TRBJ1-1; clone size: NA; CDR3 protein: CASSVADRGTPIGTEAFF; CDR3 DNA: TGTGCCAGCAGCGTCGCGGACAGGGGTACTCCAATAGGCACTGAAGCTTTCTTT
D gene: NA; V gene: TRBV5-4; J gene: TRBJ2-5; clone size: NA; CDR3 protein: CASSLGGGARETQYF; CDR3 DNA: TGTGCCAGCAGCTTGGGAGGTGGGGCGCGAGAGACCCAGTACTTC
D gene: NA; V gene: TRBV28; J gene: TRBJ1-2; clone size: NA; CDR3 protein: CASSLLSSGYTF; CDR3 DNA: TGTGCCAGCAGTTTGTTGAGTTCTGGCTACACCTTC
D gene: TRBD1; V gene: TRBV4-1; J gene: TRBJ1-4; clone size: NA; CDR3 protein: CASSRGQDEKLFF; CDR3 DNA: TGCGCCAGCAGCCGGGGACAGGATGAAAAACTGTTTTTT
D gene: NA; V gene: TRBV6-5; J gene: TRBJ2-1; clone size: NA; CDR3 protein: CASTPLQGTYNEQFF; CDR3 DNA: TGTGCCAGCACCCCTCTCCAGGGAACTTACAATGAGCAGTTCTTC
D gene: NA; V gene: TRBV5-5; J gene: TRBJ1-1; clone size: NA; CDR3 protein: CASILRVNTEAFF; CDR3 DNA: TGTGCCAGCATCCTGCGGGTTAACACTGAAGCTTTCTTT
D gene: TRBD1; V gene: TRBV11-3; J gene: TRBJ2-5; clone size: few; CDR3 protein: CASSLRNYRDSQETQYF; CDR3 DNA: TGTGCCAGCAGCTTACGTAACTACCGGGACAGTCAAGAGACCCAGTACTTC
D gene: NA; V gene: TRBV5-1; J gene: TRBJ2-2; clone size: once; CDR3 protein: CASSVKNTGELFF; CDR3 DNA: TGCGCCAGCAGCGTAAAGAACACCGGGGAGCTGTTTTTT
D gene: NA; V gene: TRBV24-1; J gene: TRBJ1-3; clone size: NA; CDR3 protein: CATSDPTVPGNTIYF; CDR3 DNA: TGTGCCACCAGTGATCCGACAGTCCCTGGAAACACCATATATTTT
D gene: TRBD1; V gene: TRBV19; J gene: TRBJ1-5; clone size: NA; CDR3 protein: CASNDRGVQPQHF; CDR3 DNA: TGTGCCAGTAACGACAGGGGGGTACAGCCCCAGCATTTT
D gene: NA; V gene: TRBV25-1; J gene: TRBJ1-1; clone size: NA; CDR3 protein: CASSVGTGLEAEAFF; CDR3 DNA: TGTGCCAGCAGTGTAGGTACAGGGTTAGAAGCTGAAGCTTTCTTT